This TCR beta chain was sequenced for a study of beta chain features in type 1 diabetes. The study, taken as a whole, reports: People with Type 1 diabetes carried modestly yet significantly shorter TCRB CDR3s in all four CD4+ subsets. HLA effects on TCRB rearrangement stayed unresolved here.

This clone has just a few counts. Its antigen remains unknown. Expressed TCRB transcripts were sequenced after all isolated RNA was converted to cDNA. Sequencing was performed with immunoSEQ multiplex PCR; in TCRdb, only in-frame clones are kept and a portion is missing. The sample includes about 390,000 clones, around 10% of them seen just once. The ends were cut back, 4 bases at V and 0 bases at J, with 8 bases in the middle. This CDR3 contains 13 residues. Per the germline V gene, CDR1 is SQVTM and CDR2 is ANQGSEA. The V gene is TRBV29-1, the J gene TRBJ2-3; possibly TRBD1 or TRBD2 for D (6 bases each). The source material was central memory CD4+ T cells from blood. The source of this sequence is a man under 40 with type 1 diabetes. The CDR3 region is CSVGGGSTDTQYF. For the CDR3, the DNA is TGCAGCGTTGGAGGGGGGAGCACAGATACGCAGTATTTT.